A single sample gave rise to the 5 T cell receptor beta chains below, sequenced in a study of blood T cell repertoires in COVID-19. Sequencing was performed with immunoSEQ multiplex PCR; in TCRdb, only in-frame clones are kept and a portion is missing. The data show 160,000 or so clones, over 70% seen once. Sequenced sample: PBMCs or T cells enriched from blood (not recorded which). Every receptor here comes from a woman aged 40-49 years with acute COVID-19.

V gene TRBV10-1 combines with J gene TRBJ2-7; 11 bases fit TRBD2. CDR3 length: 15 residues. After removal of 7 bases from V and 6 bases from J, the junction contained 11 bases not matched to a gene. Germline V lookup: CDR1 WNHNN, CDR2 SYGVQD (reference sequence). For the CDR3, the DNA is TGCGCCAGCAAGGTTCCTAGCGGGAGGTCATGCGAGCAGTACGTC. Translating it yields CASKVPSGRSCEQYV.

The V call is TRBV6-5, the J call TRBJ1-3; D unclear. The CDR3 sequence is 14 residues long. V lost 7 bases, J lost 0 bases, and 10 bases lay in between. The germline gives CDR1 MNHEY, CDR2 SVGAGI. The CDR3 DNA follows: TGTGCCAGCACGTCCGGAGACTCTGGAAACACCATATATTTT. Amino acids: CASTSGDSGNTIYF.

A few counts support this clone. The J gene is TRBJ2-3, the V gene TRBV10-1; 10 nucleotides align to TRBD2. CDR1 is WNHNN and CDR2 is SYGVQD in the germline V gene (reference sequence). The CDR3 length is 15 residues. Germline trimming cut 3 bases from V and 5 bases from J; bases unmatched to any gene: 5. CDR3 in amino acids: CASSDRLAGVDTQYF. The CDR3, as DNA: TGCGCCAGCAGTGATAGGCTAGCGGGAGTAGATACGCAGTATTTT.

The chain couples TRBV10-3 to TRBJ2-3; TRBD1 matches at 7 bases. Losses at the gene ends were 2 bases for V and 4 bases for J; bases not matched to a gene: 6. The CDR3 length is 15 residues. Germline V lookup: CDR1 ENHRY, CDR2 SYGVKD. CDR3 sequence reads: CAISERDSRPDTQYF. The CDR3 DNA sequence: TGTGCCATCAGTGAGAGGGACAGTCGTCCAGATACGCAGTATTTT.

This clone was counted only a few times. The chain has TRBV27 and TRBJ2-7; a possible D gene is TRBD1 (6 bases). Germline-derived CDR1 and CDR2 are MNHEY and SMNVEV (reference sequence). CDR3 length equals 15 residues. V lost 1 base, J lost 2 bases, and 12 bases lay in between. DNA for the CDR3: TGTGCCAGCAGTTTATTGTCGGGGACACCCTACGAGCAGTACTTC. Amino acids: CASSLLSGTPYEQYF.